Listed here are 9 T cell receptor beta chains from one sample, sequenced in a study of blood T cell repertoires in COVID-19. Repertoires were generated with immunoSEQ multiplex PCR, while TCRdb's copy carries only in-frame clones and drops some. The table includes under 350,000 clones, 85% detected once. The specimen sequenced was peripheral blood. All receptors derive from a human donor in a cohort sampled during active COVID-19.

V and J are TRBV5-4 and TRBJ2-3; 7 positions agree with TRBD1. Per germline, CDR1 SGHNT and CDR2 YYREEE (reference sequence). The trim removed 6 bases at V and 0 bases at J, leaving 4 bases unmatched. This CDR3 region has 14 residues. CDR3 nucleotide sequence: TGTGCCAGCACCGGGACAGCTAGCACAGATACGCAGTATTTT. Protein: CASTGTASTDTQYF.

Only one count was recorded for this clone. The chain has TRBV18 and TRBJ1-3, with D perhaps matching TRBD1 (6 bases). V was pared by 8 bases and J by 1 base, with 12 bases between. Looked up from germline, CDR1 is KGHSH and CDR2 is LQKENI. This CDR3 is 14 amino acids long. The CDR3, as DNA: TGTGCCAGCCAGAAGACAGGTTCTGGAAACACCATATATTTT. This codes for CASQKTGSGNTIYF.

This chain connects TRBV12-5 to TRBJ2-7; 16 bases fit TRBD2. CDR1 and CDR2 from the germline V gene are LGHNT and FRNRAP. This CDR3 is 19 amino acids long. V lost 4 bases, J lost 3 bases, and 12 bases stayed unmatched. The DNA of the CDR3 is TGTGCTAGTGGTTCTGGGACTAGCGGGGGGGCCGGTATAGTCTACGAGCAGTACTTC. Its protein product is CASGSGTSGGAGIVYEQYF.

The chain joins TRBV18 to TRBJ2-5; 7 bases match TRBD2. In germline, CDR1 is KGHSH, CDR2 LQKENI. Unmatched junction bases numbered 2, after V lost 3 bases and J lost 1 base. This CDR3 contains 14 residues. The CDR3 loop is CASSPAGVQETQYF. DNA for the CDR3: TGTGCCAGCTCACCGGCGGGAGTCCAAGAGACCCAGTACTTC.

The chain is built from TRBV5-1 and TRBJ2-3; D remains ambiguous. From germline, CDR1 is SGHRS and CDR2 YFSETQ. V was shortened by 0 bases and J by 5 bases, with 10 bases between the two germline ends. There are 14 residues in the CDR3. The CDR3 is CASSLARNRDTQYF. The CDR3 bases are TGCGCCAGCAGCTTGGCGCGGAATCGAGATACGCAGTATTTT.

This clone was counted between two and nine times. The J gene is TRBJ2-1, the V gene TRBV30; D uncertain. The CDR3 has 12 residues. V dropped 3 bases and J dropped 5 bases, with 8 bases sitting between them. Per the germline V gene, CDR1 is GTSNPN and CDR2 is SVGIG (reference sequence). The CDR3 loop is CAWSRIHNEQFF. In DNA, the CDR3 is TGTGCCTGGAGCAGAATCCACAATGAGCAGTTCTTC.

The chain's CDR3 is CSASEQGTSPFQQYF. CDR3 sequence (DNA): TGCAGTGCTAGTGAGCAAGGGACATCTCCTTTCCAGCAGTACTTC. The rearrangement links TRBV20-1 to TRBJ2-7, with D maybe TRBD1 (6 bases). Germline V gene data show CDR1 as DFQATT and CDR2 as SNEGSKA (reference sequence). This CDR3 is built from 15 residues. Trimming cost V 3 bases and J 8 bases, with 23 bases left between them.

The chain links TRBV24-1 to TRBJ1-1; 9 nucleotides agree with TRBD1. CDR3 size: 15 residues. The junction had 5 bases not matched to a gene; V was cut back by 3 bases and J by 4 bases. Germline CDR1 and CDR2: KGHDR and SFDVKD. As DNA, the CDR3 is TGTGCCACCAGTGATCCGACAGGGGGGAGCACTGAAGCTTTCTTT. Translation gives CATSDPTGGSTEAFF.

This clone was observed a single time. The V call is TRBV25-1, the J call TRBJ2-7; tentative D call: TRBD1 (6 bases). The V and J ends lost 1 base and 4 bases respectively, with 17 bases between them. CDR1 is MGHDK, CDR2 SYGVNS, per germline. The CDR3 has 16 amino acids. The CDR3 nucleotides are TGTGCCAGCAGTGAATTGTCAGGGGCCCACCCTTACGAGCAGTACTTC. It yields the protein CASSELSGAHPYEQYF.